Described below is a single T cell receptor beta chain sequence and its context. Antigen specificity is unknown. The table came from immunoSEQ multiplex PCR; TCRdb's copy has only in-frame clones and leaves some out. The sample contains tens of thousands of clones, roughly 80% of which appear only once. These data belong to a study of OX40 agonist ivuxolimab in advanced cancers. Study details: The dose of intravenous ivuxolimab that patients received every 2 weeks ranged from 0.01 to 10 mg/kg. Of the participants, around 43% had some prior anti-PD-1, anti-PD-L1 or anti-CTLA-4 therapy, which was allowed.

Points from the study as a whole: A proportion of nonresponders additionally exhibited low normalized T-cell clonal expansion.

CDR3 length equals 16 residues. V lost 5 bases, J lost 0 bases, and 14 bases lay in between. Germline values: CDR1 LNHDA, CDR2 SQIVND (reference sequence). V and J are TRBV19 and TRBJ1-5; D not resolved. This TCR was recovered from an adult with an advanced solid tumor such as melanoma, head and neck, liver or kidney cancer. The source material was CD4+ or CD8+ T cells sorted from blood, sampled in a trial of the OX40 agonist ivuxolimab. The CDR3 region is CASSVTDFNSNQPQHF. CDR3 sequence (DNA): TGTGCCAGTAGTGTTACAGATTTTAATAGCAATCAGCCCCAGCATTTT.